The clone carrying this TCR beta chain was found a few times. What it binds is not known. The data were taken from a study of T cell repertoires in cytomegalovirus infection. Across the study: The public TCR beta signatures pointed to both CMV infection and matching HLA type.

Findings and caveats of the study: The cumulative frequency of public TCR beta families identified carriers of CMV plus the relevant HLA. The ex vivo response was dominated by HLA-C-restricted CMV-specific TCR beta clonotypes.

V lost 3 bases and J lost 8, with 13 bases in between. The CDR3 length is 13 residues. Germline loops: CDR1 LNHNV, CDR2 YYDKDF (reference sequence). TCRdb re-derived calls from the reads in MiXCR, one entry per CDR3 protein. The top ten hold 20% to 30% of the sample, which has about 180,000 distinct CDR3 sequences, about 20% seen once. The specimen was CD8+ T cells from cultured PBMCs, collected from culture after CMV antigen stimulation. The chain uses TRBV15 and TRBJ1-2; D not resolved. This sequence originates from a human donor in good health (CMV status not recorded). Some clones in this sample may be carry-over from other donors' samples. The chain's CDR3 is CATSRASSFGYTF. The CDR3, as DNA: TGTGCCACCAGCAGGGCCAGTTCGTTCGGCTACACCTTC.